Listed below are T cell receptor beta chains from one sample, sequenced in a study of human versus mouse CDR3 diversity and MHC coevolution. Profiled with immunoSEQ multiplex PCR; TCRdb holds only in-frame clones, not every one. The sample carries 80,000 or so clones, roughly 93% recorded once. The specimen was naive CD4+ T cells from blood. The receptors were gathered from a person aged 25 to 75 in good health. Both conserved end residues are part of each CDR3. D genes are given only for firm matches. Not all rows give a size; the values are once, few, many and, for expanded clones, a class.

cdr3_length,clone_size,d_call,v_call,j_call,cdr3_nt,cdr3_aa
13,-,TRBD1,TRBV9,TRBJ2-2,TGTGCCAGCAGCGTAGAGGACAGGGGGGAGCTGTTTTTT,CASSVEDRGELFF
15,-,-,TRBV6-5,TRBJ2-5,TGTGCCAGCAGCGACACTGGGACTGTACAAGAGACCCAGTACTTC,CASSDTGTVQETQYF
17,-,-,TRBV4-3,TRBJ2-2,TGCGCCAGCAGCCAAGACCGCGGGGCCATGAACACCGGGGAGCTGTTTTTT,CASSQDRGAMNTGELFF
15,-,-,TRBV6-1,TRBJ1-2,TGTGCCAGCAGTGGGCAGGGTAAAACCCTCTATGGCTACACCTTC,CASSGQGKTLYGYTF
14,-,TRBD1,TRBV2,TRBJ1-2,TGTGCCAGCAGTGAAGTCGGACAGGGACATGGCTACACCTTC,CASSEVGQGHGYTF
14,-,-,TRBV19,TRBJ1-5,TGTGCCAGTAGTATAGACGGGAGCAATCAGCCCCAGCATTTT,CASSIDGSNQPQHF
12,-,-,TRBV6-5,TRBJ1-2,TGTGCCAGCACTCTCCAGGGCTATGGCTACACCTTC,CASTLQGYGYTF
18,-,TRBD2,TRBV9,TRBJ2-2,TGTGCCAGCAGCGCACCCGGACCCCTAGCGGGAGGGGCCGGGGAGCTGTTTTTT,CASSAPGPLAGGAGELFF
18,-,-,TRBV2,TRBJ1-3,TGTGCCAGCAGTGAACCGGGGGGAGGTCGTTTTTTTGGAAACACCATATATTTT,CASSEPGGGRFFGNTIYF
12,-,-,TRBV28,TRBJ2-7,TGTGCCAGCACTTCCGGGGGCTACGAGCAGTACTTC,CASTSGGYEQYF
17,few,TRBD2,TRBV9,TRBJ2-3,TGTGCCAGCAGCCTTGGACTAGCGGGAGCGCCGGCAGATACGCAGTATTTT,CASSLGLAGAPADTQYF
19,-,TRBD2,TRBV18,TRBJ2-7,TGTGCCAGCTCACCCGGGGGTCCGGGGAAGAGGCGGGAGAGCCACGAGCAGTACTTC,CASSPGGPGKRRESHEQYF
14,-,-,TRBV19,TRBJ1-1,TGTGCCAGTAGTATATGGGGGAGGTTCACTGAAGCTTTCTTT,CASSIWGRFTEAFF
16,-,-,TRBV25-1,TRBJ2-3,TGTGCCAGCAGTGACATTGTGGGCTCTAGCACAGATACGCAGTATTTT,CASSDIVGSSTDTQYF
16,once,TRBD1,TRBV7-2,TRBJ2-7,TGTGCCAGCAGCTCTTCCGGGACAGGGCTTATAGGCGAGCAGTACTTC,CASSSSGTGLIGEQYF
15,-,-,TRBV28,TRBJ2-4,TGTGCCAGCAGCTCCGGACAGTTCGAAAAAAACATTCAGTACTTC,CASSSGQFEKNIQYF